What follows are 22 T cell receptor beta chains derived from one specimen sequenced in a study of naive and memory T cell subsets (TCRdb year 2017). What the work shows at the level of the full study, not this receptor alone: A few larger clonotypes were found in naive repertoires, especially CD8, and these larger clonotypes were possibly memory cells re-expressing CD45RA.

No cognate antigen is known for these TCRs. Library generation was performed with UMI-ligation and nested PCR. The instrument given in TCRdb is Illumina MiSeq. The beta constant-region primer was an equimolar mix of two oligonucleotides covering both TRBC1 and TRBC2. Four rounds of PCR were used to amplify ligated cDNA, with nested alpha and beta constant-region primers being used together with the SP2 primer. TCRdb itself trimmed the public reads at Q25 with fastp, ran MiXCR and retained productive beta chains. Every CDR3 protein is listed once, alongside the most common genes and DNA of its rows. This sample gives roughly 100,000 distinct CDR3 sequences in total; approximately 14% of them show up just once. The ten most abundant clones make up roughly 2.8% of the sample. The sample was naive CD8+ T cells from blood. Reading the label with the study, this specimen's cell subset or site is: naive T cells, CD45RA high CD27+. The receptors shown here come from a human donor in good health.

V gene TRBV7-2 combines with J gene TRBJ2-7; tentatively, D is TRBD2 (6 bases). The CDR3 has 14 residues. Germline V gene data show CDR1 as SGHTA and CDR2 as FQGNSA. The V and J ends lost 5 bases and 2 bases respectively, with 13 bases between them. CDR3 in DNA: TGTGCCAGCAGCGAAGCGAGCGGGCCCTACGAGCAGTACTTC. It codes for CASSEASGPYEQYF.

This clonotype has just a few counts. CDR3 in amino acids: CASSQWTSGTGTDTQYF. CDR3 coding DNA: TGCGCCAGCAGCCAGTGGACTAGCGGGACAGGCACAGATACGCAGTATTTT. The chain is built from TRBV4-3 and TRBJ2-3, with 12 bases identical to TRBD2. The CDR3 is 17 amino acids. CDR1 is LGHNA, CDR2 YSLEER, per germline. Trimming removed 3 bases from V and 1 base from J; junction bases left unmatched: 5.

There are a few counts of this clonotype. The gene calls are TRBV4-1 and TRBJ2-5; maybe TRBD1 (6 bases). Germline V gene sequence: CDR1 MGHRA, CDR2 YSYEKL. Trimming took 2 bases from V and 5 from J, leaving 15 bases between them. The CDR3 loop spans 15 amino acids. The CDR3 region is CASSQSPGVWETQYF. The CDR3, as DNA: TGCGCCAGCAGCCAATCCCCAGGGGTGTGGGAGACCCAGTACTTC.

The gene calls are TRBV27 and TRBJ2-7, with a possible D match to TRBD1 (5 bases). With 2 bases removed from V and 0 bases from J, the gap between germline ends came to 8 bases. CDR3 size: 14 residues. Per germline, CDR1 MNHEY and CDR2 SMNVEV (reference sequence). CDR3 region: CASSLGANSYEQYF. Here the CDR3 DNA reads TGTGCCAGCAGTTTAGGGGCGAACTCCTACGAGCAGTACTTC.

This clonotype was detected only a few times. The V and J genes are TRBV19 and TRBJ2-5, with D perhaps matching TRBD1 (6 bases). CDR3 length: 15 residues. Trimming stripped 5 bases from V and 4 bases from J, with 17 bases between. Germline V gene data show CDR1 as LNHDA and CDR2 as SQIVND (reference sequence). The CDR3 is CASSPSSGEGETQYF. The CDR3 DNA reads as TGTGCCAGTAGTCCCTCCTCAGGGGAAGGAGAGACCCAGTACTTC.

This chain joins TRBV2 and TRBJ2-1; 8 nucleotides match TRBD2. J lost 2 bases, V lost 10 bases, and 7 bases had no gene match. CDR1 is SNHLY, CDR2 FYNNEI, per germline. The length of the CDR3 is 14 residues. In DNA form, the CDR3 reads TGTGCCACCTGGGGCGGGAGGACCTACAATGAGCAGTTCTTC. This sequence encodes CATWGGRTYNEQFF.

This clonotype has ten or more counts. The chain recombines TRBV20-1 with TRBJ2-1; D possibly corresponds to TRBD2 (6 bases). The CDR3 consists of 13 residues. V was pared by 6 bases and J by 8 bases, with 17 bases between. CDR1 is DFQATT, CDR2 SNEGSKA, per germline (reference sequence). The DNA for the CDR3 is TGCAGTGCAGCACTACAGTGGGGGGATGAGCAGTTCTTC. Translation gives CSAALQWGDEQFF.

This clonotype has only a few counts. V is TRBV14 and J is TRBJ2-3; no definite D call. Germline V gives CDR1 SGHDN, CDR2 FVKESK. The CDR3 length is 13 residues. The V gene lost 1 base and the J gene lost 8 bases, with 10 bases spanning the gap. CDR3 in amino acids: CASSQVGSGTQYF. CDR3 nucleotides: TGTGCCAGCAGCCAAGTAGGGTCAGGTACGCAGTATTTT. The variable domain in full, with the rest retrieved from reference TRBV14 and TRBJ2-3, is EAGVTQFPSHSVIEKGQTVTLRCDPISGHDNLYWYRRVMGKEIKFLLHFVKESKQDESGMPNNRFLAERTGGTYSTLKVQPAELEDSGVYFCASSQVGSGTQYFGPGTRLTVL.

This rearrangement joins TRBV9 to TRBJ2-1, with TRBD1 as a possible D gene (6 bases). The CDR3 loop spans 13 amino acids. Per the germline V gene, CDR1 is SGDLS and CDR2 is YYNGEE. V lost 5 bases to trimming and J lost 10 bases, with 16 bases between them. CDR3 DNA sequence: TGTGCCAGCAGGGCACAGGGTGGTGGCGAGCAGTTCTTC. This sequence encodes CASRAQGGGEQFF.

The chain links TRBV7-6 to TRBJ1-1; D might be TRBD1 (5 bases). CDR1 and CDR2 from the germline V gene are SGHVS and FNYEAQ. V was shortened by 4 bases and J by 7 bases, with 19 bases between the two germline ends. The CDR3 contains 15 residues. The CDR3 sequence: CASSSDGKAGREAFF. DNA for the CDR3: TGTGCCAGCAGCTCTGATGGGAAGGCGGGGCGTGAAGCTTTCTTT.

Only a few counts were recorded for this clonotype. The V and J genes are TRBV4-3 and TRBJ2-3; D is perhaps TRBD2 (6 bases). V was clipped by 0 bases and J by 4 bases, with 17 bases between them. The CDR3 spans 17 residues. Germline CDR1 is LGHNA and CDR2 is YSLEER. CDR3 loop: CASSQDESGAAADTQYF. DNA of the CDR3: TGCGCCAGCAGCCAAGATGAGTCGGGAGCAGCGGCAGATACGCAGTATTTT.

This clonotype was counted between two and nine times. CDR3 region: CSVGAQGYSYEQYF. In nucleotides, the CDR3 is TGCAGCGTAGGAGCCCAGGGGTACTCCTACGAGCAGTACTTC. The chain is built from TRBV29-1 and TRBJ2-7; D perhaps matches TRBD1 (6 bases). This CDR3 comprises 14 residues. Trimming took 6 bases from V and 0 from J, leaving 15 bases between them. Germline V CDR1 and CDR2: SQVTM, ANQGSEA.

This clonotype has a count of ten or more. The J gene is TRBJ2-3, the V gene TRBV13; D is unclear. With 0 bases removed from V and 14 bases from J, the gap between germline ends came to 18 bases. This CDR3 spans 14 amino acids. The germline CDR1 and CDR2 sequences are PRHDT and FYEKMQ (reference sequence). DNA for the CDR3: TGTGCCAGCAGCTTAGGCCGGGCACCCAATCACCCGTATTTT. Translating it yields CASSLGRAPNHPYF.

The table lists this clonotype with a few counts. V usage is TRBV6-2 or TRBV6-3 and J usage is TRBJ2-1, with TRBD2 matching 10 bases. Germline lookup yields CDR1 MNHEY and CDR2 SVGEGT. The CDR3 spans 17 residues. V lost 5 bases and J lost 5; bases outside the gene matches: 12. The CDR3, as DNA: TGTGCCAGCAGTCCCCCCCAGGGACTAGCGTTGAACAATGAGCAGTTCTTC. Protein: CASSPPQGLALNNEQFF.

This clonotype was seen a few times. The genes are TRBV6-6 and TRBJ2-4; D not certain. The CDR3 spans 14 residues. Germline V gene data show CDR1 as MNHNY and CDR2 as SVGAGI (reference sequence). The ends were cut back, 7 bases at V and 0 bases at J, with 10 bases in the middle. The chain's CDR3 is CASTINLAKNIQYF. In DNA, the CDR3 is TGTGCCAGCACGATTAATCTAGCCAAAAACATTCAGTACTTC.

This clonotype was counted between two and nine times. The chain recombines TRBV7-6 with TRBJ1-5; TRBD1 matches at 7 bases. Germline V gives CDR1 SGHVS, CDR2 FNYEAQ. Trimming at V came to 5 bases and at J to 3 bases, leaving 7 bases not matched to a gene. The CDR3 is 15 residues long. The CDR3, as DNA: TGTGCCAGCAGCCCCGAAGGGGGCCCCAATCAGCCCCAGCATTTT. Its protein is CASSPEGGPNQPQHF.

The chain joins TRBV7-9 to TRBJ2-7; D unresolved. The germline V gene encodes CDR1 SEHNR and CDR2 FQNEAQ (reference sequence). The V gene lost 5 bases and the J gene lost 3 bases, with 14 bases spanning the gap. The CDR3 runs to 14 residues. The CDR3 loop is CASSLSDPNYEQYF. CDR3 nucleotide sequence: TGTGCCAGCAGCCTTTCAGATCCTAACTACGAGCAGTACTTC.

In this sample, this clonotype turned up a few times. The J gene is TRBJ2-7, the V gene TRBV6-1, with D possibly being TRBD1 (6 bases). The CDR3 is made up of 15 amino acids. From germline, CDR1 is MNHNS and CDR2 SASEGT. The V gene lost 1 base and the J gene lost 4 bases, with 14 bases spanning the gap. The CDR3 DNA follows: TGTGCCAGCAGTGAAGAAGGGGGACACCTATACGAGCAGTACTTC. Protein: CASSEEGGHLYEQYF.

The chain combines TRBV27 with TRBJ2-5, with TRBD1 as a possible D gene (5 bases). Trimming shortened V by 2 bases and J by 3 bases, and 13 bases separated the two germline ends. This CDR3 spans 15 amino acids. CDR1 and CDR2 from the germline V gene are MNHEY and SMNVEV (reference sequence). CDR3 in DNA: TGTGCCAGCAGTTTAGATGCCCAGGGTAAAGAGACCCAGTACTTC. Translated: CASSLDAQGKETQYF.

Many counts were recorded for this clonotype. J is TRBJ2-3 and V is TRBV19; 7 positions match TRBD2. The CDR3 runs to 15 residues. J lost 6 bases, V lost 3 bases, and 9 bases had no gene match. Germline values: CDR1 LNHDA, CDR2 SQIVND (reference sequence). CDR3 amino acids: CASSIVSGMADTQYF. The CDR3 DNA follows: TGTGCCAGTAGTATTGTCAGCGGGATGGCGGATACGCAGTATTTT.

The sample holds a few counts of this clonotype. The rearrangement links TRBV12-3 or TRBV12-4 to TRBJ1-1; D gene unclear. The CDR3 is 11 residues long. V was cut by 8 bases and J by 4 bases, with 8 bases left in between. The CDR3 DNA is TGTGCCAGCTACTCCATCACTGAAGCTTTCTTT. Encoded protein: CASYSITEAFF.

The sample holds a few counts of this clonotype. The chain carries TRBV4-2 and TRBJ2-3; tentative D call: TRBD2 (6 bases). Trimming removed 1 base at V and 6 bases at J, with 11 bases between. Germline-derived CDR1 and CDR2 are LGHNA and YNFKEQ. The CDR3 consists of 14 residues. CDR3 residues: CASSQGAGPDTQYF. Here the CDR3 DNA reads TGTGCCAGCAGCCAAGGAGCGGGCCCCGATACGCAGTATTTT.